This TCR beta chain was sequenced during a study of blood T cell repertoires in COVID-19. In the study overall: Some COVID-19 samples were acute and others convalescent; all came from the United States, Italy and Spain. PBMCs, B-cell-depleted T cells, or T cells provided the cDNA or gDNA that made up the material.

Measured with immunoSEQ multiplex PCR; TCRdb has only the in-frame clones, and not every one. Here the sample spans 60,000 or so clones, around 80% being singletons. The V gene's germline CDR1 is SGHNT and CDR2 YENEEA. The CDR3 loop spans 14 amino acids. V gave up 4 bases and J gave up 1 base, with 10 bases separating them. The sample was peripheral blood. The V call is TRBV11-3, the J call TRBJ1-1; D is perhaps TRBD1 (5 bases). This TCR derives from a man in his 60s with acute or convalescent COVID-19. The CDR3 bases are TGTGCCAGCAGCTGGGGAGGGACGAACACTGAAGCTTTCTTT. Amino acid sequence: CASSWGGTNTEAFF.